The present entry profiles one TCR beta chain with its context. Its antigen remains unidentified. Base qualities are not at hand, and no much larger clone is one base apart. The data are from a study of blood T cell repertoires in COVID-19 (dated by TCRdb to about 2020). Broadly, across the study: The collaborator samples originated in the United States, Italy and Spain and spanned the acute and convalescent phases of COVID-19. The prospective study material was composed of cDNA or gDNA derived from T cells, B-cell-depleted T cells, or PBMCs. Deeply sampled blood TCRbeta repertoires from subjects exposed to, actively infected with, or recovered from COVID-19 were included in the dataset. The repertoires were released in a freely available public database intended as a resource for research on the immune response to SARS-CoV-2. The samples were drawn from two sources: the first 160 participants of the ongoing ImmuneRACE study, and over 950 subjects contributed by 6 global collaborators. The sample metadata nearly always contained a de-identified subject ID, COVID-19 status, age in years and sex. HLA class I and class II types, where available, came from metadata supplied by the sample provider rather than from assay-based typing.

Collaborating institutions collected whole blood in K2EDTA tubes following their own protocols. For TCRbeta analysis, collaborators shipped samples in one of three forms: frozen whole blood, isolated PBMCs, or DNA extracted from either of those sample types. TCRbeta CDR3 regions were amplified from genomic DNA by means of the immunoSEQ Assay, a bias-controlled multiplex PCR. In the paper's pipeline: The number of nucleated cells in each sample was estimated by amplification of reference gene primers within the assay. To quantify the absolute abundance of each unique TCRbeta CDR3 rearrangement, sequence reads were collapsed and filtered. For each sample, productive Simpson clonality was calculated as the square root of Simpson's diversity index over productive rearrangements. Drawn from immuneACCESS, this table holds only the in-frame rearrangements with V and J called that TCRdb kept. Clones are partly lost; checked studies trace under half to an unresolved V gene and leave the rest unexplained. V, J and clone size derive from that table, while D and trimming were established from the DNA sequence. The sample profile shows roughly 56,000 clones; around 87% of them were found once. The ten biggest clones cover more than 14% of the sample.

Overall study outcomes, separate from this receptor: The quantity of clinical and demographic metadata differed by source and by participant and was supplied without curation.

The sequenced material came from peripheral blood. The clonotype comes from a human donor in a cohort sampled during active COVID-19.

The CDR3 region has the sequence CASRTDLKCTDTQYF. The nucleotide sequence reads TGCGCCAGTAGGACAGACCTAAAGTGCACAGATACGCAGTATTTT. This sequence uses TRBV10-2 and TRBJ2-3; a tentative D call is TRBD1 (6 bases match). The CDR3, cysteine through phenylalanine, is 15 amino acids long. Just CDR3 DNA is preserved here, 45 bases in frame from base 1. Trimming takes 9 bases from V and 1 base from J, and the germline ends sit 17 bases apart. From a lookup of the germline V gene, CDR1 and CDR2 are WSHSY and SAAADI.